This T cell receptor beta chain was observed in a study of blood T cell repertoires in COVID-19. For the study at large: COVID-19 samples collected from the United States, Italy and Spain covered acute and convalescent phases. Nucleic acid was either cDNA or gDNA, and it came from T cells, B-cell-depleted T cells, or PBMCs.

Looked up from germline, CDR1 is MNHEY and CDR2 is SVGAGI. V was pared by 0 bases and J by 2 bases, with 2 bases of the junction left unmatched. This CDR3 has 15 residues. The data were produced by immunoSEQ multiplex PCR, yet TCRdb's version contains in-frame clones alone and is incomplete. The repertoire holds under 150,000 clones, around 85% seen once, with around 1.5% in the top ten. The sample was peripheral blood. The V gene is TRBV6-5, the J gene TRBJ1-2, with TRBD1 matching over 8 bases. The clonotype was recovered from a man between 45 and 60 years old with acute or convalescent COVID-19. The CDR3 protein is CASSYSSGGNYGYTF. CDR3 sequence (DNA): TGTGCCAGCAGTTACTCGTCAGGGGGCAACTATGGCTACACCTTC.